The clone carrying this T cell receptor (beta chain) was seen only a few times. Its antigen is unidentified. These data are taken from a study of T cells in Graves' hyperthyroidism and ophthalmopathy. Study-wide background: The authors collected peripheral blood at initial diagnosis, before any treatment.

Germline CDR1 reads ENHRY; CDR2 reads SYGVKD. Trimming pared 4 bases from V and 2 bases from J, leaving 14 bases between. CDR3 length: 16 residues. Findings and caveats of the study: Most clonotypes expanded in thyroid above 0.001 were likewise present in blood.

The PBMCs were sourced from fresh peripheral blood (about 10 ml). It was RNA transcripts that yielded the amplified TCR beta CDR3 regions. HTBI primers were employed in a first-round RT-PCR of the TCR CDR3. TCRdb recomputed calls from the multiplex PCR reads with MiXCR, one row per CDR3 protein. The table lists some 490,000 distinct CDR3 sequences, roughly 15% of them singletons. Source material: blood. The receptor was isolated from a woman under 40 with Graves' ophthalmopathy. The gene calls are TRBV10-3 and TRBJ2-2; tentative D call: TRBD2 (6 bases). CDR3 amino acids: CAISALSGDNTGELFF. The DNA for the CDR3 is TGTGCCATCAGTGCCCTTAGCGGAGACAACACCGGGGAGCTGTTTTTT.